This is a list of T cell receptor beta chains from one sample in a study of T-cell reconstitution after alpha-beta-depleted transplantation in children. TCRdb reanalysed the PCR reads using MiXCR and keeps one entry per CDR3 protein. Of 490,000 or so distinct CDR3 sequences in the sample, about an eighth were seen once. Source: PBMCs from the stem cell graft donor, taken from the stem cell graft. These receptors were collected from a human donor who donated a stem cell graft to a child with combined immunodeficiency. CDR3s include the opening cysteine and the closing phenylalanine or tryptophan. A D gene is named only where the DNA matches it firmly. Where a row states a size, it is once, few, many or the class of an expanded clone; other rows omit it.

v_call: TRBV28; clone_size: .; d_call: .; j_call: TRBJ2-2; cdr3_nt: TGTGCCAGCAGTTGGAGGGGACCGAACACCGGGGAGCTGTTTTTT; cdr3_aa: CASSWRGPNTGELFF
v_call: TRBV28; clone_size: .; d_call: .; j_call: TRBJ2-6; cdr3_nt: TGTGCCAGCAGACCAGGATTAGTGGACGTCCTGACTTTC; cdr3_aa: CASRPGLVDVLTF
v_call: TRBV24-1; clone_size: few; d_call: .; j_call: TRBJ2-7; cdr3_nt: TGTGCCACCAGTTTGGGGGGCGGAGACCACTCCTACGAGCAGTACTTC; cdr3_aa: CATSLGGGDHSYEQYF
v_call: TRBV3-1; clone_size: .; d_call: .; j_call: TRBJ1-1; cdr3_nt: TGTGCCAGCAGCCAAGAACCCCCAGGGTACACTGAAGCTTTCTTT; cdr3_aa: CASSQEPPGYTEAFF
v_call: TRBV5-6; clone_size: few; d_call: TRBD1; j_call: TRBJ1-3; cdr3_nt: TGTGCCAGCAGCGCCGGAATGGACAGGGGTCCCTGGAGCTCTGGAAACACCATATATTTT; cdr3_aa: CASSAGMDRGPWSSGNTIYF
v_call: TRBV7-3; clone_size: .; d_call: .; j_call: TRBJ1-6; cdr3_nt: TGTGCCAGCAGCCAGATGGGGAATTCACCCCTCCACTTT; cdr3_aa: CASSQMGNSPLHF
v_call: TRBV6-5; clone_size: few; d_call: .; j_call: TRBJ2-7; cdr3_nt: TGTGCCAGCAGTTCTAGTCCCGCCTACGAGCAGTACTTC; cdr3_aa: CASSSSPAYEQYF
v_call: TRBV30; clone_size: few; d_call: .; j_call: TRBJ1-2; cdr3_nt: TGTGCCTGGAAGACAGTCTACTATGGCTACACCTTC; cdr3_aa: CAWKTVYYGYTF
v_call: TRBV7-9; clone_size: .; d_call: TRBD2; j_call: TRBJ2-3; cdr3_nt: TGTGCCAGCAGCTCCCGACTGGTAGCGGGAGGGCCAGATACGCAGTATTTT; cdr3_aa: CASSSRLVAGGPDTQYF
v_call: TRBV5-6; clone_size: .; d_call: .; j_call: TRBJ2-3; cdr3_nt: TGTGCCAGCAGCGCCCGAGGAGTGGGCTCCACAGATACGCAGTATTTT; cdr3_aa: CASSARGVGSTDTQYF
v_call: TRBV7-2; clone_size: few; d_call: TRBD1; j_call: TRBJ2-5; cdr3_nt: TGTGCCAGCAGCTCCCCCACAGGGGTCGAGACCCAGTACTTC; cdr3_aa: CASSSPTGVETQYF
v_call: TRBV3-1; clone_size: .; d_call: TRBD2; j_call: TRBJ2-7; cdr3_nt: TGTGCCAGCAGCTATACGACTAGCGGTCTCCGAGAGCAGTACTTC; cdr3_aa: CASSYTTSGLREQYF
v_call: TRBV5-8; clone_size: many; d_call: .; j_call: TRBJ2-1; cdr3_nt: TGTGCCAGCAGCTTGCTAGACCGTTACAATGAGCAGTTCTTC; cdr3_aa: CASSLLDRYNEQFF
v_call: TRBV20-1; clone_size: many; d_call: .; j_call: TRBJ1-2; cdr3_nt: TGCAGTGCTAGAGGTTCCCGAAACTATGGCTACACCTTC; cdr3_aa: CSARGSRNYGYTF
v_call: TRBV6-1; clone_size: few; d_call: .; j_call: TRBJ2-7; cdr3_nt: TGTGCCAGCAGTGTCTACGGTTGGGGAGAGAGCTCCTACGAGCAGTACTTC; cdr3_aa: CASSVYGWGESSYEQYF
v_call: TRBV11-2; clone_size: .; d_call: TRBD1; j_call: TRBJ2-1; cdr3_nt: TGTGCCAGCAGCTTAACCCCACCCGGGTGGCAGGGGGCGAATAATGAGCAGTTCTTC; cdr3_aa: CASSLTPPGWQGANNEQFF
v_call: TRBV29-1; clone_size: few; d_call: .; j_call: TRBJ2-7; cdr3_nt: TGCAGCGTTGCTGGGCAGGGAAAGCAGTACTTC; cdr3_aa: CSVAGQGKQYF
v_call: TRBV6-1; clone_size: many; d_call: .; j_call: TRBJ2-1; cdr3_nt: TGTGCCAGCACAGGAACTACCCTCAATGAGCAGTTCTTC; cdr3_aa: CASTGTTLNEQFF
v_call: TRBV7-2; clone_size: many; d_call: TRBD2; j_call: TRBJ2-7; cdr3_nt: TGTGCCAGCAGCTTTCGCCGCGGGAGTATCTACGAGCAGTACTTC; cdr3_aa: CASSFRRGSIYEQYF
v_call: TRBV28; clone_size: .; d_call: .; j_call: TRBJ2-7; cdr3_nt: TGTGCCAGCAGTTTAGGGTCCGGGACATTATACGAGCAGTACTTC; cdr3_aa: CASSLGSGTLYEQYF
v_call: TRBV11-3; clone_size: few; d_call: TRBD2; j_call: TRBJ2-7; cdr3_nt: TGTGCCAGCAGCCCGACTAGCGGGAACCCCTACGAGCAGTACTTC; cdr3_aa: CASSPTSGNPYEQYF
v_call: TRBV9; clone_size: few; d_call: .; j_call: TRBJ2-7; cdr3_nt: TGTGCCAGCAGCGTCGGACAGTTTGACTCCTACGAGCAGTACTTC; cdr3_aa: CASSVGQFDSYEQYF
v_call: TRBV12-3/TRBV12-4; clone_size: many; d_call: .; j_call: TRBJ2-1; cdr3_nt: TGTGCCAGCAGTCCAATAGGGTCGTTCTACAATGAGCAGTTCTTC; cdr3_aa: CASSPIGSFYNEQFF
v_call: TRBV18; clone_size: .; d_call: .; j_call: TRBJ1-4; cdr3_nt: TGTGCCAGCTCACCGGACCGGGGTCGTTACGAAAAACTGTTTTTT; cdr3_aa: CASSPDRGRYEKLFF
v_call: TRBV27; clone_size: many; d_call: TRBD2; j_call: TRBJ2-2; cdr3_nt: TGTGCCAGCAGTCTCAGCGGGAGGGTTGACACCGGGGAGCTGTTTTTT; cdr3_aa: CASSLSGRVDTGELFF